The clone carrying this T cell receptor (beta chain) was found a few times. As yet, its antigen is unknown. TCRdb re-derived calls from the 5' RACE reads in MiXCR, one entry per CDR3 protein. This table has around 140,000 distinct CDR3 sequences, roughly 15% appearing once. This sample is drawn from a study of CD8 T cells in ankylosing spondylitis. Study-level results: A motif in TCR beta, a set of eight or nine highly homologous variants, appeared characteristic of ankylosing spondylitis blood.

The sequence derives from a male donor with ankylosing spondylitis. Input material: blood, either unsorted or a sorted T cell fraction (not recorded which).

CDR3 sequence: CASSSDAVGWAKNIQYF. Written as DNA, the CDR3 is TGTGCCAGCAGCTCGGACGCTGTGGGATGGGCCAAAAACATTCAGTACTTC. V is TRBV7-9 and J is TRBJ2-4; no clear D gene. V was pared by 4 bases and J by 1 base, with 17 bases between. This CDR3 is 17 amino acids long. Germline V CDR1 and CDR2: SEHNR, FQNEAQ (reference sequence).